Following are 23 T cell receptor beta chains from one sample sequenced in a study of T-cell reconstitution after alpha-beta-depleted transplantation in children (TCRdb year 2016). The library was made by PCR. Sequencing took place on an Illumina HiSeq 2500. To normalize quantification of the TCRbeta repertoire, the TCR libraries were built with molecular barcoding that relied on unique molecular identifiers. The raw public reads went through TCRdb reprocessing: fastp at Q25, MiXCR clone calling, in-frame beta chains kept. Rows are unified per CDR3 protein, each entry keeping the most common DNA and genes. This sample comprises 190,000 or so distinct CDR3 sequences, 13% to 15% of them detected only once. The top ten clonotypes cover roughly 13% of the sample. Source: PBMCs from the stem cell graft donor, taken from the stem cell graft. These receptors all stem from a human donor who donated a stem cell graft to a child with acute lymphoblastic leukemia.

The table lists this clonotype with many counts. This sequence joins TRBV20-1 and TRBJ2-7; TRBD2 aligns across 7 bases. The ends lost 4 bases at V and 5 bases at J; junction bases unmatched: 14. The CDR3 covers 15 residues. Germline CDR1 is DFQATT and CDR2 is SNEGSKA (reference sequence). CDR3 sequence reads: CSATGTVREFHEQYF. The CDR3 DNA reads TGCAGTGCTACCGGGACGGTGCGGGAGTTCCACGAGCAGTACTTC.

The chain uses TRBV20-1 and TRBJ1-3, with 8 positions matching TRBD1. CDR1 and CDR2 (germline): DFQATT, SNEGSKA (reference sequence). The junction had 5 bases not matched to a gene; V was cut back by 6 bases and J by 4 bases. The CDR3 contains 13 residues. The CDR3 DNA reads TGCAGTGCCGCGACAGGGGTCGGAAACACCATATATTTT. This codes for CSAATGVGNTIYF.

This clonotype was detected many times. The chain carries TRBV6-5 and TRBJ1-1; D is possibly TRBD1 (5 bases). The germline V gene has CDR1 MNHEY and CDR2 SVGAGI. With 0 bases removed from V and 1 base from J, the gap between germline ends came to 12 bases. The CDR3 is 16 amino acids. CDR3 DNA sequence: TGTGCCAGCAGTTACTCGGGGGATTTGAGGAACACTGAAGCTTTCTTT. Translated, it gives CASSYSGDLRNTEAFF.

The table lists this clonotype with many counts. The V call is TRBV12-3 or TRBV12-4, the J call TRBJ1-1; 7 nucleotides line up with TRBD1. The CDR3 has 14 residues. V shed 3 bases and J 5 bases; nucleotides not matched to a gene: 6. The CDR3 is CASSFRQGLTEAFF. CDR3 bases: TGTGCCAGCAGTTTCCGACAGGGTTTGACTGAAGCTTTCTTT.

J is TRBJ2-5 and V is TRBV5-1; D is perhaps TRBD1 (5 bases). The CDR3 totals 14 residues. V lost 4 bases and J lost 1, with 11 bases in between. In germline, CDR1 is SGHRS, CDR2 YFSETQ. This CDR3 is CASSKTGFQETQYF. The CDR3 coding sequence is TGCGCCAGCAGCAAAACAGGATTCCAAGAGACCCAGTACTTC.

Many counts were recorded for this clonotype. This chain joins TRBV9 and TRBJ1-2, with 10 bases identical to TRBD1. After removal of 3 bases from V and 8 bases from J, the junction contained 10 bases not matched to a gene. From germline, CDR1 is SGDLS and CDR2 YYNGEE. CDR3 length: 15 residues. DNA of the CDR3: TGTGCCAGCAGCGCGAGGGACAGGGGATTGGGGGGCTACACCTTC. This sequence encodes CASSARDRGLGGYTF. The whole variable domain, filled in from reference TRBV9 and TRBJ1-2, reads DSGVTQTPKHLITATGQRVTLRCSPRSGDLSVYWYQQSLDQGLQFLIQYYNGEERAKGNILERFSAQQFPDLHSELNLSSLELGDSALYFCASSARDRGLGGYTFGSGTRLTVV.

This clonotype came up many times. This chain connects TRBV7-8 to TRBJ2-5, with unresolved D. Germline V lookup: CDR1 SGHVS, CDR2 FQNEAQ. The CDR3 has 13 residues. V lost 4 bases and J 5 bases, leaving 11 bases between the germline ends. The CDR3 DNA is TGTGCCAGCAGCTCCTTAGGTTTGGAGACCCAGTACTTC. It yields the protein CASSSLGLETQYF. Full variable domain (outside the CDR3, taken from reference TRBV7-8 and TRBJ2-5): GAGVSQSPRYKVAKRGQDVALRCDPISGHVSLFWYQQALGQGPEFLTYFQNEAQLDKSGLPSDRFFAERPEGSVSTLKIQRTQQEDSAVYLCASSSLGLETQYFGPGTRLLVL.

J is TRBJ2-1 and V is TRBV29-1; 9 nucleotides agree with TRBD2. CDR3 length: 20 residues. CDR1 and CDR2 from the germline V gene are SQVTM and ANQGSEA. Trimming took 4 bases from V and 2 from J; bases not matched to a gene: 21. The CDR3 bases are TGCAGCGTTGGGGTTGATGAACTAGCGGGTCCCCCTCGTACCTACAATGAGCAGTTCTTC. Translation gives CSVGVDELAGPPRTYNEQFF.

This clonotype has ten or more counts. The chain is built from TRBV20-1 and TRBJ2-5; either TRBD1 or TRBD2 may fit D (6 bases each). Germline loops: CDR1 DFQATT, CDR2 SNEGSKA (reference sequence). The CDR3 covers 13 residues. V was cut by 6 bases and J by 4 bases, with 15 bases left in between. The CDR3 loop is CSASGALGETQYF. CDR3 DNA sequence: TGCAGTGCCTCGGGGGCTCTGGGAGAGACCCAGTACTTC.

The chain combines TRBV3-1 with TRBJ2-1; D is ambiguous. V was pared by 0 bases and J by 9 bases, with 12 bases between. Germline V CDR1 and CDR2: LGHDT, YNNKEL (reference sequence). The CDR3 sequence is 14 residues long. The CDR3 bases are TGTGCCAGCAGCCAAGATACCAGTCTCGGTGAGCAGTTCTTC. Translated: CASSQDTSLGEQFF.

The chain uses TRBV12-5 and TRBJ2-5; D is possibly TRBD2 (6 bases). Germline V gene sequence: CDR1 LGHNT, CDR2 FRNRAP. There are 15 residues in the CDR3. Between the trimmed V and J ends, which lost 3 bases and 4 bases, there was a span of 15 bases. For the CDR3, the DNA is TGTGCTAGTGGTTTTCGCGGGGCCCCTACAGAGACCCAGTACTTC. As protein: CASGFRGAPTETQYF.

This clonotype has ten or more counts. The chain combines TRBV5-1 with TRBJ2-2, with a weak D call TRBD1 (6 bases). Trimming pared 0 bases from V and 7 bases from J, leaving 10 bases between. The CDR3 is 14 amino acids. CDR1 is SGHRS and CDR2 is YFSETQ in the germline V gene. CDR3 sequence (DNA): TGCGCCAGCAGCTTGGGGACAGCTGGCGGGGAGCTGTTTTTT. It yields the protein CASSLGTAGGELFF.

This clonotype was seen ten or more times. The gene calls are TRBV5-1 and TRBJ2-2; D is undetermined. Germline V gene sequence: CDR1 SGHRS, CDR2 YFSETQ. The CDR3 extends over 15 amino acids. V gave up 2 bases and J gave up 2 bases, with 10 bases separating them. The CDR3, as DNA: TGCGCCAGCAGCTTTAATCAGTTAAACACCGGGGAGCTGTTTTTT. Its translation is CASSFNQLNTGELFF.

This clonotype appeared many times. The gene calls are TRBV5-1 and TRBJ1-1, with TRBD1 identical over 9 bases. This CDR3 has 14 residues. CDR1 and CDR2 (germline): SGHRS, YFSETQ. The V segment lost 3 bases and the J segment 11 bases; nucleotides outside the gene matches: 11. CDR3 loop: CASSYTGQGNLAFF. The CDR3 DNA reads TGCGCCAGCAGCTATACGGGACAGGGAAATTTGGCTTTCTTT. The entire variable domain, with the rest obtained from reference TRBV5-1 and TRBJ1-1, is as follows: KAGVTQTPRYLIKTRGQQVTLSCSPISGHRSVSWYQQTPGQGLQFLFEYFSETQRNKGNFPGRFSGRQFSNSRSEMNVSTLELGDSALYLCASSYTGQGNLAFFGQGTRLTVV.

This clonotype has ten or more counts. The chain is built from TRBV10-2 and TRBJ2-3; D might be TRBD1 (5 bases). Trimming stripped 3 bases from V and 2 bases from J, with 6 bases between. The CDR3 consists of 13 residues. The germline V gene encodes CDR1 WSHSY and CDR2 SAAADI. The CDR3 sequence is CASSEQDTDTQYF. The CDR3 region has the DNA TGCGCCAGCAGTGAACAGGACACAGATACGCAGTATTTT.

Ten or more counts support this clonotype. The V gene is TRBV5-1, the J gene TRBJ1-1; D is perhaps TRBD1 (6 bases). CDR1 SGHRS and CDR2 YFSETQ come from the germline V gene. CDR3 length equals 15 residues. V was pared by 3 bases and J by 10 bases, with 22 bases between. The CDR3 is CASSYQGGAGGAAFF. The CDR3 DNA follows: TGCGCCAGCAGCTATCAAGGGGGGGCAGGAGGTGCAGCTTTCTTT.

This clonotype was counted ten times or more. The chain is built from TRBV12-3 or TRBV12-4 and TRBJ2-6; 7 bases are shared with TRBD1. The CDR3 runs 14 residues. The J segment lost 8 bases and the V segment lost 8 bases, leaving 9 bases of the junction unmatched. The CDR3 loop reads CASLLTGYTNVLTF. In DNA, the CDR3 is TGTGCCAGCCTCTTGACAGGGTATACCAACGTCCTGACTTTC.

This clonotype was observed many times. The gene calls are TRBV11-2 and TRBJ2-2; D is ambiguous. The CDR3 is 12 amino acids. CDR1 SGHAT and CDR2 FQNNGV come from the germline V gene. The V gene lost 5 bases and the J gene lost 7 bases, with 8 bases spanning the gap. The CDR3 DNA follows: TGTGCCAGCAGCCTCGGATTCGGGGAGCTGTTTTTT. Protein: CASSLGFGELFF. Together with reference TRBV11-2 and TRBJ2-2, the CDR3 gives the full variable domain: EAGVAQSPRYKIIEKRQSVAFWCNPISGHATLYWYQQILGQGPKLLIQFQNNGVVDDSQLPKDRFSAERLKGVDSTLKIQPAKLEDSAVYLCASSLGFGELFFGEGSRLTVL.

The CDR3 nucleotides are TGTGCCAGCAGTTTGGGTGGGCCCAAAGATACGCAGTATTTT. As protein: CASSLGGPKDTQYF. This chain connects TRBV28 to TRBJ2-3; no firm D call. The germline CDR1 and CDR2 sequences are MDHEN and SYDVKM. Deletions cut 3 bases from V and 5 bases from J, with 12 bases between. The CDR3 contains 14 residues.

At least ten counts were recorded for this clonotype. The V gene is TRBV25-1, the J gene TRBJ1-2, with TRBD1 identical over 8 bases. Germline V lookup: CDR1 MGHDK, CDR2 SYGVNS. This CDR3 is built from 15 residues. V gave up 3 bases and J gave up 4 bases; unmatched junction bases: 7. CDR3 in amino acids: CASSDQGAGPYGYTF. The CDR3 bases are TGTGCCAGCAGTGATCAGGGGGCCGGACCCTATGGCTACACCTTC.

The gene calls are TRBV29-1 and TRBJ1-1; 9 positions agree with TRBD1. CDR1 is SQVTM, CDR2 ANQGSEA, per germline. The CDR3 loop spans 13 amino acids. V lost 6 bases and J lost 2; bases outside the gene matches: 4. The CDR3 DNA is TGCAGCGTCCAGACAGGGGGTAACACTGAAGCTTTCTTT. It encodes CSVQTGGNTEAFF.

In its sample, this clonotype was seen many times. V and J are TRBV11-2 and TRBJ2-5; TRBD2 agrees at 10 bases. The CDR3 extends over 16 amino acids. J was trimmed by 5 bases and V by 5 bases; bases with no gene match: 11. Germline loops: CDR1 SGHAT, CDR2 FQNNGV. CDR3 in amino acids: CASSPLQSSGSETQYF. For the CDR3, the DNA is TGTGCCAGCAGCCCCCTCCAATCTAGCGGGAGTGAGACCCAGTACTTC.

This clonotype has ten or more counts. The rearrangement uses TRBV29-1 and TRBJ2-3; D is perhaps TRBD1 (6 bases). V was pared by 6 bases and J by 0 bases, with 16 bases between. Germline-derived CDR1 and CDR2 are SQVTM and ANQGSEA. The CDR3 is 15 residues long. The CDR3, as DNA: TGCAGCGTCGGATGGGACACAGCTAGCACAGATACGCAGTATTTT. This gives the protein CSVGWDTASTDTQYF.